A selection of T cell receptor beta chains follows, all from one sample in a study of shared clonotypes between healthy human individuals. TCRdb keeps only in-frame clones here, not all; method: immunoSEQ multiplex PCR. The table has a few hundred thousand clones, more than 95% seen once. The sample comprised naive CD4+ T cells sorted from blood. All receptors come from a woman between 25 and 40 years old in good health. The CDR3 runs from the conserved cysteine through the conserved F or W. D genes are given only for firm matches. Only some rows state a clone size, as once, few, many or a class for expanded clones.

J gene | clone size | D gene | V gene | CDR3 DNA | CDR3 protein
TRBJ2-7 | NA | TRBD2 | TRBV7-9 | TGTGCCAGCAGCTTAGCTCCACTAGCGGGAAGTAAAGAGCAGTACTTC | CASSLAPLAGSKEQYF
TRBJ2-1 | NA | NA | TRBV18 | TGTGCCAGCTCACCACCATGGTCAGGAGCTACCTACAATGAGCAGTTCTTC | CASSPPWSGATYNEQFF
TRBJ2-2 | NA | NA | TRBV5-4 | TGTGCCAGCAGCTTGGGCTGGGGGGCCGGGGAGCTGTTTTTT | CASSLGWGAGELFF
TRBJ2-1 | NA | NA | TRBV5-4 | TGTGCCAGCAGCCTCAGCGGGCACTACAATGAGCAGTTCTTC | CASSLSGHYNEQFF
TRBJ2-7 | NA | NA | TRBV27 | TGTGCCAGCAGTTCCTCGTTGGCAGGGTGGGAGCAGTACTTC | CASSSSLAGWEQYF
TRBJ2-2 | NA | NA | TRBV11-2 | TGTGCCAGCAGATCGAGTGCCTACAGGTCCGGGGAGCTGTTTTTT | CASRSSAYRSGELFF
TRBJ2-3 | NA | NA | TRBV10-3 | TGTGCCATCAGTGAATCGGGGGCAGATACGCAGTATTTT | CAISESGADTQYF
TRBJ2-7 | few | NA | TRBV28 | TGTGCCAGCAGTCCTGCCCGGGGCGAGCAGTACTTC | CASSPARGEQYF
TRBJ2-7 | NA | NA | TRBV28 | TGTGCCAGCAGTTACATCAGTGGAGAGCAGTACTTC | CASSYISGEQYF
TRBJ1-1 | NA | NA | TRBV29-1 | TGCAGCGTTAACCGGGCCGAAGCTTTCTTT | CSVNRAEAFF
TRBJ2-1 | NA | NA | TRBV19 | TGTGCCAGTAGTATGAACAGGGTGGGGTACGGACCGACGTACAATGAGCAGTTCTTC | CASSMNRVGYGPTYNEQFF
TRBJ2-2 | NA | NA | TRBV28 | TGTGCCAGCATATCGGGTCTGGGGGAACTGTTTTTT | CASISGLGELFF
TRBJ2-2 | NA | TRBD2 | TRBV7-2 | TGTGCCAGCAGCTTAATGTCTAGCGGGACCGGGGAGCTGTTTTTT | CASSLMSSGTGELFF
TRBJ2-1 | NA | NA | TRBV5-1 | TGCGCCAGCAGCTTGGAGGGGAGGCCGGCCTCCAATGAGCAGTTCTTC | CASSLEGRPASNEQFF
TRBJ2-7 | NA | TRBD2 | TRBV7-3 | TGTGCCAGCAGCTACACCGGGACTAGGGAATCCTTCTCCTACGAGCAGTACTTC | CASSYTGTRESFSYEQYF
TRBJ1-5 | NA | NA | TRBV5-1 | TGCGCCAGCAGCTTGGGGGCCCCTTCCAATCAGCCCCAGCATTTT | CASSLGAPSNQPQHF
TRBJ2-3 | NA | TRBD1 | TRBV25-1 | TGTGCCAGCAGTGAATTCGAGACAGGGGCAGATACGCAGTATTTT | CASSEFETGADTQYF
TRBJ1-2 | NA | TRBD1 | TRBV7-2 | TGTGCCAGCAGCTTAGCAGAGACAGGGTTCCCCTATGGCTACACCTTC | CASSLAETGFPYGYTF
TRBJ2-7 | NA | TRBD1 | TRBV28 | TGTGCCAGCAGTCCGTGGGACAGGGTGAGTGCCGAGCAGTACTTC | CASSPWDRVSAEQYF
TRBJ2-2 | NA | TRBD1 | TRBV19 | TGTGCCAGTAGTAGGCGGACAGGGATTAACACCGGGGAGCTGTTTTTT | CASSRRTGINTGELFF
TRBJ1-1 | once | NA | TRBV29-1 | TGCAGCGCCTCGCCGGGACTCCAGGTACGAGCTTTCTTT | CSASPGLQVRAFF
TRBJ2-3 | NA | TRBD2 | TRBV10-3 | TGTGCCATCAGTGCGGTCCGTCAGCGGGAGGTCACAGATACGCAGTATTTT | CAISAVRQREVTDTQYF
TRBJ2-5 | NA | TRBD2 | TRBV4-1 | TGCGCCAGCAGCCATGGCGGGAGTGAGGCGACCCAGTACTTC | CASSHGGSEATQYF
TRBJ1-2 | NA | NA | TRBV6-5 | TGTGCCAGCACACGAGTGGGGTATGGCTACACCTTC | CASTRVGYGYTF
TRBJ2-2 | NA | NA | TRBV9 | TGTGCCAGCAGCGGCAGGCGCGCGAACACCGGGGAGCTGTTTTTT | CASSGRRANTGELFF
TRBJ2-3 | NA | NA | TRBV6-1 | TGTGCCAGCAGTGAGCGGGCAGGCCCTAGCACAGATACGCAGTATTTT | CASSERAGPSTDTQYF